Included here is one TCR beta chain sequence, with context. Its binding antigen is unknown. No quality values exist for individual bases; no much larger clone is one base distant. The sample is drawn from a study of blood T cell repertoires in COVID-19 (dated by TCRdb to 2020 to 2021). Background on the whole study: Samples covering the acute and convalescent phases of COVID-19 were provided by collaborators in the United States, Italy and Spain. Where available, HLA class I and class II types were taken from metadata supplied by the sample provider and were not determined by assay-based typing. The repertoires were made available in a free public database intended to serve as a resource for research on the immune response to SARS-CoV-2. The samples were drawn from the first 160 participants of the ongoing ImmuneRACE study and from 950 to 1,500 subjects provided by 6 global collaborators. The material from the prospective study consisted of cDNA or gDNA derived from T cells, B-cell-depleted T cells, or PBMCs. Deeply sampled blood TCRbeta repertoires from subjects exposed to, actively infected with, or recovered from COVID-19 were included in the dataset. The sample metadata nearly always contained a de-identified subject ID, COVID-19 status, age in years and sex. What the work shows at the level of the full study, not this receptor alone: The amount of clinical and demographic metadata varied by source and participant and was provided uncurated.

TCRbeta CDR3 regions were amplified from genomic DNA using the immunoSEQ Assay, a bias-controlled multiplex PCR. Per the source publication's procedure: Nucleated cell counts per sample were estimated from amplification of reference gene primers within the assay. To quantify the absolute abundance of each unique TCRbeta CDR3 rearrangement, sequence reads were collapsed and filtered. For each sample, productive Simpson clonality was calculated by taking the square root of Simpson's diversity index across productive rearrangements. TCRdb obtained this table from immuneACCESS and retained in-frame rearrangements with V and J assigned. These tables miss some clones; where compared with another copy, unresolved V genes account for less than half of the shortfall, and the remainder is unexplained. The V and J calls and clone size are taken from that table; D and trimming were inferred from the DNA. Counted in this sample were around 60,000 clones; around 79% of them appeared once. Approximately 30% of the sample lies in the top ten.

Whole blood was collected in K2EDTA tubes by collaborating institutions according to the institutions' own protocols. For TCRbeta analysis, collaborators shipped samples as frozen whole blood, isolated PBMCs, or DNA extracted from either of those sample types. This TCR was recovered from a human donor in a cohort sampled during active COVID-19. The sequencing input was peripheral blood.

The nucleotides read TGTGCCTGGAGTTCACAGGGGGCGGGTGAAGCTTTCTTT. Translation gives CAWSSQGAGEAFF. The sequence links TRBV30 to TRBJ1-1, with 9 middle bases fitting TRBD1. CDR1 and CDR2 are drawn from the germline V gene (reference sequence): GTSNPN, SVGIG. From the cysteine up to the phenylalanine, the CDR3 has a length of 13 residues. CDR3 DNA only is kept here, 39 bases in frame from base 1. Trimming takes 2 bases off V and 7 bases off J; junction bases not matched to a gene: 5. The reference TRBV30 and TRBJ1-1 proteins fill in what lies around the CDR3, so the full variable domain reads SQTIHQWPATLVQPVGSPLSLECTVEGTSNPNLYWYRQAAGRGLQLLFYSVGIGQISSEVPQNLSASRPQDRQFILSSKKLLLSDSGFYLCAWSSQGAGEAFFGQGTRLTVV.